This record looks at one T cell receptor (beta chain) sequence and its context. Its antigen target is currently unknown. One base away there is no much larger clone; base qualities are not given. These data belong to a study of T cell responses to AZD1222 COVID-19 vaccine (dated by TCRdb to the early 2020s). General notes on the study: AZD1222 recipients with second doses at about 4 weeks or about 12 weeks were pooled, because spike-specific TCR depth and breadth did not differ between schedules. TCR sequencing was performed for roughly 240 trial participants, of whom about 200 were given two doses of AZD1222 and around 25 were given two doses of MenACWY control vaccine. Trial participants were enrolled by age into 18-55, 56-69 and 70-plus year subgroups, with 148, 28 and 57 TCR-sequenced participants respectively. Overall results and qualifications from the work: Because no samples from the day 14 peak response were available, repertoires could be characterized only after the peak T cell response. The 56-69-year group was small, and its depth increase did not reach significance, likely because of low power. Most participants were white British and females outnumbered males, and the authors suggested that clonal diversity may have been underestimated. Conclusions about previously exposed vaccinees were limited because only six or seven AZD1222 recipients were SARS-CoV-2 seropositive at baseline. The vaccine-associated CD4 TCRs covered the entire spike protein, and the dominant responses fell in regions 160-218 and 743-854. Nearly half of unique spike-specific TCRs reportedly recognized epitopes outside regions mutated in the B.1.351 and B.1.1.7 variants. After two AZD1222 doses, both the breadth and the depth of spike-specific TCRs were significantly higher than at day 0 and than in MenACWY recipients.

The CDR3 regions of human TCRbeta chains were subjected to immunosequencing. As for the authors' bioinformatics: TCRs in the repertoires were matched against a reference library of SARS-CoV-2-specific TCRs that had been generated with the MIRA antigen-specificity platform. Breadth was defined as the fraction of unique TCRs that were SARS-CoV-2-associated. Depth was defined as the fraction of total T cells that were SARS-CoV-2-associated. Using the MIRA data, each spike-specific TCR was mapped to the spike region that the TCR reacts to and placed in a CD4 or CD8 class. Log10-transformed breadth and depth values were compared by one-way ANOVA with Sidak's multiple comparisons tests. Not all clones reach the TCRdb copy of this immuneACCESS table, which keeps in-frame sequences only. Checked studies attribute under half of the gap to unresolved V genes and leave the rest unexplained. V and J calls and clone size are as listed in that table; D and trimming were resolved from the DNA. This sample has approximately 110,000 clones in its table, and approximately 89% of those were observed once. The ten largest clones take up 4% to 5.5% of the sample.

Measured from the cysteine to the phenylalanine, the CDR3 is 14 residues long. Only the CDR3 portion is preserved as DNA: 42 bases, with reading frame beginning at the first base. Based on the germline V gene, the CDR1 and CDR2 sequences are MNHNS and SASEGT. V loses 6 bases at its end and J loses 0 bases; junction bases beyond the gene matches: 4. The sample's time point, from its label and the paper: baseline before first vaccination. Vaccinee samples were obtained from the UK trials COV001 and COV002, which included a single-blind randomized controlled phase 2/3 trial of AZD1222 (ChAdOx1 nCoV-19) in healthy adults. For TCRbeta chain sequencing, PBMC samples were collected from trial participants at day 0 and at day 28 after the second dose.

The sequence links TRBV6-1 to TRBJ2-7, with 8 bases matching TRBD2. The sample in question was peripheral blood, obtained on day 0 of AZD1222 vaccination. The clonotype comes from an adult in good health. The CDR3 loop reads CASRIAGSSYEQYF. The DNA sequence follows: TGTGCCAGCAGAATAGCGGGGTCCTCCTACGAGCAGTACTTC.